This T cell receptor (beta chain) was observed in a study of blood T cell repertoires in COVID-19. Sequencing was performed with immunoSEQ multiplex PCR; in TCRdb, only in-frame clones are kept and a portion is missing. The table lists some 180,000 clones, about 76% of them singletons, with approximately 9% in the top ten. Sequenced input: peripheral blood. This sequence was found in a woman aged 45-60 years with active or convalescent COVID-19.

The CDR3 region is CAWSKTGTDEAFF. The CDR3 region has the DNA TGTGCCTGGAGTAAAACCGGGACAGATGAAGCTTTCTTT. The chain carries TRBV30 and TRBJ1-1, with TRBD1 identical over 7 bases. The CDR3 length is 13 residues. Per the germline V gene, CDR1 is GTSNPN and CDR2 is SVGIG (reference sequence). The trim removed 2 bases at V and 7 bases at J, leaving 7 bases unmatched. Full variable domain (outside the CDR3, taken from reference TRBV30 and TRBJ1-1): SQTIHQWPATLVQPVGSPLSLECTVEGTSNPNLYWYRQAAGRGLQLLFYSVGIGQISSEVPQNLSASRPQDRQFILSSKKLLLSDSGFYLCAWSKTGTDEAFFGQGTRLTVV.